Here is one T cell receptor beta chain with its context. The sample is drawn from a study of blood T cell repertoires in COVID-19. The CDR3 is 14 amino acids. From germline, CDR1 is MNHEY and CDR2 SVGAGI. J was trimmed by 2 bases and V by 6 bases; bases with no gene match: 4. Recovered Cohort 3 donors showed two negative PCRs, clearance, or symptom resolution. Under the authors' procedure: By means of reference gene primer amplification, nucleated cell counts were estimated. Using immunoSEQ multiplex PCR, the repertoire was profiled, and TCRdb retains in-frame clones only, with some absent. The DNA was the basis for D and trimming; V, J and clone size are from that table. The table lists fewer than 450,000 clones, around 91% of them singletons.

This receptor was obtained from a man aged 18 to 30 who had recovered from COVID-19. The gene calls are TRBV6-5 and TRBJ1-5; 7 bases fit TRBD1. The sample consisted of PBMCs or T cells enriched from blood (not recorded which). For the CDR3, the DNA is TGTGCCAGCAGATTAACAGGGGGCAATCAGCCCCAGCATTTT. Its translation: CASRLTGGNQPQHF.